Listed below are T cell receptor beta chains from one sample, sequenced in a study of T cells in Graves' hyperthyroidism and ophthalmopathy. Each CDR3 protein gets one entry after TCRdb re-called the multiplex PCR reads with MiXCR. This table has 500,000 to 600,000 distinct CDR3 sequences, 16% appearing once. The sample comprised blood. The source of these receptors is a woman between 18 and 29 years old with Graves' hyperthyroidism. Each CDR3 is given with its conserved first and last residue. The D gene is left open where the match is weak.

j_call | d_call | v_call | cdr3_aa
TRBJ2-1 | . | TRBV6-2/TRBV6-3 | CASSYRGVAYNEQFF
TRBJ2-5 | TRBD1 | TRBV28 | CASSFRFGTGEETQYF
TRBJ2-1 | TRBD2 | TRBV11-2 | CASRGTSGRLMHNEQFF
TRBJ2-2 | . | TRBV4-1 | CASSQDRVTGELFF
TRBJ2-5 | TRBD1 | TRBV18 | CASSPKTGGETQYF
TRBJ2-3 | TRBD2 | TRBV9 | CASSVTSPDTQYF
TRBJ2-1 | TRBD2 | TRBV20-1 | CSARDFGPRGGRGNEQFF
TRBJ2-1 | . | TRBV28 | CASSGRQQPNEQFF
TRBJ2-1 | TRBD2 | TRBV28 | CASSLSPRLADEQFF
TRBJ2-1 | TRBD2 | TRBV6-2/TRBV6-3 | CASSPRGGDEQFF
TRBJ2-2 | TRBD1 | TRBV7-9 | CASKVLGQGNTGELFF
TRBJ2-3 | TRBD2 | TRBV2 | CASIRRGDRVITDTQYF
TRBJ2-1 | . | TRBV29-1 | CSVEAPEGGGEQFF
TRBJ1-5 | . | TRBV19 | CASSIKVAKGGRSNQPQHF
TRBJ2-7 | . | TRBV7-9 | CASSLQQEQYF
TRBJ1-1 | . | TRBV5-1 | CASSLGVLNTEAFF
TRBJ2-5 | TRBD2 | TRBV20-1 | CSARSARGGQKTQYF
TRBJ2-7 | . | TRBV28 | CASSFGTYKQYF
TRBJ1-5 | . | TRBV15 | CATSRDVGVINQPQHF
TRBJ1-2 | . | TRBV27 | CASSTVKGYGYTF
TRBJ1-1 | . | TRBV28 | CASSLSIPGEAFF
TRBJ2-7 | TRBD1 | TRBV6-1 | CASSTGQRSYEQYF
TRBJ2-1 | . | TRBV7-9 | CASSWGPLVRAGEQFF
TRBJ2-7 | . | TRBV29-1 | CSLKKGGGGTRTYEQYF
TRBJ2-1 | TRBD2 | TRBV7-2 | CASRRPGLAGGYSYNEQFF
TRBJ1-4 | . | TRBV12-3/TRBV12-4 | CASSLQGDEKLFF
TRBJ2-5 | TRBD2 | TRBV19 | CASSIGLAGGQTQYF
TRBJ2-2 | . | TRBV27 | CASKGGWTDTGELFF
TRBJ1-1 | . | TRBV3-1 | CASSQGQAMNTEAFF
TRBJ1-1 | . | TRBV5-5 | CASSALGGGTEAFF
TRBJ2-3 | . | TRBV5-1 | CASSLRGGNTDTQYF
TRBJ2-3 | . | TRBV28 | CASSSRTGTDTQYF
TRBJ2-7 | . | TRBV29-1 | CSVGLGTYEQYF
TRBJ2-5 | TRBD1 | TRBV2 | CAGHPQGEETQYF
TRBJ1-5 | . | TRBV4-1 | CASSQGGGLNQPQHF
TRBJ2-2 | . | TRBV10-3 | CATQGDSHTGELFF
TRBJ2-4 | TRBD1 | TRBV11-2 | CASSPRTGVLAKNIQYF
TRBJ2-1 | . | TRBV2 | CASSVRSSYNEQFF
TRBJ2-1 | TRBD2 | TRBV14 | CASSQLAGEREQFF
TRBJ1-5 | TRBD1 | TRBV12-3/TRBV12-4 | CASSNSGQLNQPQHF
TRBJ1-1 | TRBD1 | TRBV20-1 | CSAREESGGEAFF
TRBJ2-5 | . | TRBV6-2/TRBV6-3 | CASSYYGGETQYF